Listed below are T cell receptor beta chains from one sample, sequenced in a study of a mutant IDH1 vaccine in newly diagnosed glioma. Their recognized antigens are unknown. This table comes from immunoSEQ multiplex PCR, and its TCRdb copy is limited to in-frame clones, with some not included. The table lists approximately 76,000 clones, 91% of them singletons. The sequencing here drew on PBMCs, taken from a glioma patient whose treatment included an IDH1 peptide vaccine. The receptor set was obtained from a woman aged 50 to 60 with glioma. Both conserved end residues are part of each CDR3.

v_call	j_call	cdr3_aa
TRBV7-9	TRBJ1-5	CASSPGQGASQPQHF
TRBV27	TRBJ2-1	CASSTGTTINEQFF
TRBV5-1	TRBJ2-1	CASSNSGNYEQFF
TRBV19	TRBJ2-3	CASSMMDRVLTDTQYF
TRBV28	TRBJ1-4	CASSRGDGLNEKLFF
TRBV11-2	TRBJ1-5	CASSATQGAGQPQHF
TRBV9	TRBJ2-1	CASSPGLAGDGEQFF
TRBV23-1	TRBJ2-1	CASSQSGREGSYNEQFF
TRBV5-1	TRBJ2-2	CASSLDSAGGFPGELFF
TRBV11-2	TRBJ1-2	CASSSIRGVSGGYTF
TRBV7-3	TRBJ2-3	CASSLLGPDTQYF
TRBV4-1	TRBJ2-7	CASSHSPDRGVYEQYF
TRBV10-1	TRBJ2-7	CASSGGASGNHEQYF
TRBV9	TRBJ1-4	CASSAPLTGLDNEKLFF
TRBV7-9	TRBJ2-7	CASSFSEGRTYEQYF
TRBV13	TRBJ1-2	CASSNRDRNIFYGYTF
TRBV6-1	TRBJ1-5	CASSDQGRLEHF
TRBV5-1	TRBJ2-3	CASSFRLVGADTQYF
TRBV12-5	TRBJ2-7	CASGSEMGAYEQYF
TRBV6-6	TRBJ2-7	CASISGTSFYEQYF
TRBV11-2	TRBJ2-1	CASSWGAEREPYNEQFF
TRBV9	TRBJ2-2	CASSVGGGGNTGELFF
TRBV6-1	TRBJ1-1	CASFWPGGGTEAFF
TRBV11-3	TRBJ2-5	CASSGGSQETQYF
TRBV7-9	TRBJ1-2	CASSFGQGGNGYTF
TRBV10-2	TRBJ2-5	CASSEQETQYF
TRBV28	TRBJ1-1	CASSFFGKGGDTEAFF
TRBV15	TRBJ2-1	CATSNPSGNFEQFF
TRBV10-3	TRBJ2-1	CAISEQDFNEQFF
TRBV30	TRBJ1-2	CAWRGGANYGYTF
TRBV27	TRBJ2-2	CASSLYAGDTGELFF
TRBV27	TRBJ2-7	CASSPLTGTIYEQYF
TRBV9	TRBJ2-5	CASSVEAGVETQYF
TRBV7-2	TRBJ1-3	CASSYGGDSGNTIYF
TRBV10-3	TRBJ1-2	CAITPGGVGGGYTF
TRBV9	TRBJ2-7	CASSLGEGLSSYEQYF
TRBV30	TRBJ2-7	CALGRGAEQYF
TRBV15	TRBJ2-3	CATSRGQGATDTQYF
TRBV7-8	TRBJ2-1	CASSAGSSYNEQFF
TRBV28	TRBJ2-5	CASSLVAQETQYF
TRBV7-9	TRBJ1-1	CASSPDSGGSFF
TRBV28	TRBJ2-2	CASRQWGAPGELFF
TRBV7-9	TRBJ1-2	CASSLRAGRGGYTF
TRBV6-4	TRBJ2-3	CASTSTDTQYF
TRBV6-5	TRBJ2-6	CASSLAGANVLTF
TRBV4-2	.	CASSQEGLVNEQYF
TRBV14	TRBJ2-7	CASSQGASGRGEQYF
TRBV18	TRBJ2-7	CASSPSTYEQYF
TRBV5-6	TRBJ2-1	CASSLLSTSDRYNEQFF
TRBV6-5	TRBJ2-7	CASINRGSYEQYF
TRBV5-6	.	CASSGGLAVDPYEQYF
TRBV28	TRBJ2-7	CASSPGTSRAYEQYF
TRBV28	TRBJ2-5	CASSFRQGHQETQYF
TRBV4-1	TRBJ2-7	CASSQSWGVYEQYF
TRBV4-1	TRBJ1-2	CASSQDHGGSGGYTF
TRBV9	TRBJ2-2	CASSGGTSGIGTGELFF
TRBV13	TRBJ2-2	CASSSSSVDFTGELFF
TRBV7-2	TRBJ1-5	CASSLNSGSLGNQPQHF
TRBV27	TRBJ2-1	CASSFFSGGPYNEQFF